Listed below are T cell receptor beta chains from one sample, sequenced in a study of cytomegalovirus exposure and HLA in healthy donors. Sequencing used immunoSEQ multiplex PCR; TCRdb keeps in-frame clones, though not all of them. The data contain about 130,000 clones, around four fifths of them singletons. Sample: PBMCs. The source is a middle-aged woman in good health and CMV-seropositive. CDR3s include the opening cysteine and the closing phenylalanine or tryptophan. The order of the fields is J gene, CDR3 length, D gene, V gene, CDR3 protein, CDR3 DNA. A D gene is named only where the DNA matches it firmly.

TRBJ1-4 | 15 | . | TRBV7-9 | CASSPGSSANEKLFF | TGTGCCAGCAGCCCAGGGTCATCAGCTAATGAAAAACTGTTTTTT
TRBJ2-1 | 13 | . | TRBV9 | CASSPDSYNEQFF | TGTGCCAGCAGTCCGGACAGCTACAATGAGCAGTTCTTC
TRBJ1-2 | 12 | . | TRBV6-1 | CASRLEATGYTF | TGTGCCAGCCGCCTGGAGGCAACGGGCTACACCTTC
TRBJ2-3 | 16 | . | TRBV2 | CASSEFGIVATDTQYF | TGTGCCAGCAGTGAATTCGGGATTGTTGCGACAGATACGCAGTATTTT
TRBJ2-2 | 17 | . | TRBV4-1 | CASSQNSLVGEIGELFF | TGCGCCAGCAGCCAGAACTCACTCGTCGGGGAGATCGGGGAGCTGTTTTTT
TRBJ1-5 | 15 | TRBD1 | TRBV6-1 | CASSEMLTGQQPQHF | TGTGCCAGCAGTGAAATGTTGACAGGGCAACAGCCCCAGCATTTT
TRBJ2-7 | 15 | TRBD1 | TRBV6-6 | CASTLPGQGAYEQYF | TGTGCCAGCACCCTACCGGGACAGGGGGCCTACGAGCAGTACTTC
TRBJ2-1 | 15 | . | TRBV7-3 | CASSSIPGVRDEQFF | TGTGCCAGCAGCTCGATTCCGGGAGTACGCGATGAGCAGTTCTTC
TRBJ2-1 | 16 | TRBD2 | TRBV29-1 | CSVYRFRTRYHGEQFF | TGCAGCGTCTACCGATTCCGGACTAGGTACCACGGTGAGCAGTTCTTC
TRBJ2-7 | 13 | . | TRBV6-1 | CAVSQGGYYEQYF | TGTGCCGTCAGCCAGGGGGGCTATTACGAGCAGTACTTC